One sample yielded the 29 T cell receptor beta chains listed below, sequenced in a study of graft-versus-host responses after intestinal transplantation. Measured with immunoSEQ multiplex PCR; TCRdb has only the in-frame clones, and not every one. This sample has roughly 36,000 clones, with roughly 80% found just once. The sequencing here drew on PBMCs, taken about 1,000 days after transplant. Receptors were obtained from a human patient who received an intestinal transplant, so some T cells may come from the graft donor.

V gene TRBV28 combines with J gene TRBJ2-3; D not resolved. The V gene lost 6 bases and the J gene lost 0 bases, with 16 bases spanning the gap. CDR3 length: 16 residues. The germline V gene encodes CDR1 MDHEN and CDR2 SYDVKM. In nucleotides, the CDR3 is TGTGCCAGCAGCCCGCTTCAAGGGATTAGCACAGATACGCAGTATTTT. The encoded protein is CASSPLQGISTDTQYF.

This clone came up a few times. The CDR3 loop reads CASSEASSGANVLTF. In DNA form, the CDR3 reads TGTGCCAGCAGTGAAGCCAGCTCTGGGGCCAACGTCCTGACTTTC. The chain links TRBV6-1 to TRBJ2-6; D gene unclear. V lost 0 bases to trimming and J lost 0 bases, with 3 bases between them. Germline assignment: CDR1 MNHNS and CDR2 SASEGT. The CDR3 is 15 amino acids.

The genes are TRBV6-5 and TRBJ2-7; 10 bases are shared with TRBD1. CDR1 is MNHEY, CDR2 SVGAGI, per germline. The CDR3 covers 14 residues. The junction had 5 bases not matched to a gene; V was cut back by 7 bases and J by 2 bases. This CDR3 is CASKRGTGAYEQYF. As DNA, the CDR3 is TGTGCCAGCAAACGAGGGACAGGGGCCTACGAGCAGTACTTC.

V usage is TRBV4-2 and J usage is TRBJ1-2; 8 nucleotides line up with TRBD1. There are 14 residues in the CDR3. Germline lookup yields CDR1 LGHNA and CDR2 YNFKEQ. J was trimmed by 4 bases and V by 3 bases; bases with no gene match: 4. This chain's CDR3 is CASSQADRAYGYTF. The CDR3 nucleotides read TGTGCCAGCAGCCAGGCGGACAGGGCCTATGGCTACACCTTC.

In this sample, this clone turned up once. The chain combines TRBV28 with TRBJ2-7; D is ambiguous. This CDR3 has 11 residues. Germline loops: CDR1 MDHEN, CDR2 SYDVKM. The germline V and J ends were trimmed by 5 bases and 4 bases, with 6 bases remaining between them. The CDR3 is CASSHNYEQYF. Here the CDR3 DNA reads TGTGCCAGCAGTCACAATTACGAGCAGTACTTC.

This chain links TRBV11-2 with TRBJ2-2; 9 bases match TRBD2. This CDR3 is 17 amino acids long. In germline, CDR1 is SGHAT, CDR2 FQNNGV. The J segment lost 7 bases and the V segment lost 5 bases, leaving 14 bases of the junction unmatched. The CDR3: CASSLRLLAGPDGELFF. CDR3 in DNA: TGTGCCAGCAGCCTTAGGCTGCTAGCGGGGCCTGACGGGGAGCTGTTTTTT.

The CDR3 region is CSARPSYGYTF. CDR3 sequence (DNA): TGCAGTGCTAGGCCATCCTATGGCTACACCTTC. This rearrangement joins TRBV20-1 to TRBJ1-2; D is undetermined. The CDR3 extends over 11 amino acids. The germline CDR1 and CDR2 sequences are DFQATT and SNEGSKA (reference sequence). V shed 3 bases and J shed 4 bases, with 6 bases lying between them.

The chain has TRBV28 and TRBJ1-5; the match to TRBD1 covers 7 bases. CDR3 length: 16 amino acids. Losses at the gene ends were 5 bases for V and 5 bases for J; bases not matched to a gene: 12. CDR1 and CDR2 (germline): MDHEN, SYDVKM. The CDR3: CASSPRQGMGDQPQHF. In nucleotides, the CDR3 is TGTGCCAGCAGTCCCCGACAGGGTATGGGTGATCAGCCCCAGCATTTT.

In its sample, this clone ranks as medium-sized. J is TRBJ2-7 and V is TRBV29-1; D might be TRBD2 (5 bases). Trimming removed 6 bases at V and 1 base at J, with 13 bases between. This CDR3 comprises 13 residues. Germline assignment: CDR1 SQVTM and CDR2 ANQGSEA. The CDR3 reads CSVRGLTSYEQYF. In DNA form, the CDR3 reads TGCAGCGTCCGCGGGCTTACTTCCTACGAGCAGTACTTC.

The gene calls are TRBV4-2 and TRBJ1-2; D is perhaps TRBD1 (5 bases). This CDR3 has 15 amino acids. V was cut by 0 bases and J by 0 bases, with 8 bases left in between. The germline V gene has CDR1 LGHNA and CDR2 YNFKEQ. CDR3 nucleotide sequence: TGTGCCAGCAGCCAAGAAGGGACGGCTAACTATGGCTACACCTTC. Its protein product is CASSQEGTANYGYTF.

The rearrangement joins TRBV7-8 to TRBJ2-3; D may match TRBD1 or TRBD2 (5 bases each). The germline V gene has CDR1 SGHVS and CDR2 FQNEAQ. The CDR3 extends over 14 amino acids. V lost 1 base and J 6 bases, leaving 11 bases between the germline ends. For the CDR3, the DNA is TGTGCCAGCAGCTTAGGGGGGAGAGCGGATACGCAGTATTTT. The encoded protein is CASSLGGRADTQYF.

The V gene is TRBV6-5, the J gene TRBJ2-1, with 11 positions matching TRBD1. Trimming cost V 2 bases and J 9 bases; bases outside gene matches: 3. Germline V CDR1 and CDR2: MNHEY, SVGAGI. CDR3 length: 14 amino acids. Here the CDR3 DNA reads TGTGCCAGCAGTTACGGACAGGGGGCGGGTGAGCAGTTCTTC. Encoded protein: CASSYGQGAGEQFF.

The chain recombines TRBV27 with TRBJ2-7, with 8 bases that match TRBD2. J gave up 4 bases and V 2 bases, and 4 bases lay outside the gene matches. The CDR3 spans 14 residues. The germline V gene encodes CDR1 MNHEY and CDR2 SMNVEV (reference sequence). The CDR3 spells CASSLEAGAYEQYF. In DNA, the CDR3 is TGTGCCAGCAGTTTAGAAGCGGGAGCTTACGAGCAGTACTTC.

The chain links TRBV14 to TRBJ2-1, with D uncertain. The CDR3 spans 17 residues. The germline V and J ends were trimmed by 4 bases and 5 bases, with 21 bases remaining between them. Germline V gene data show CDR1 as SGHDN and CDR2 as FVKESK. The CDR3 DNA reads as TGTGCCAGCAGCCCGCCCCGTAGATACTCCGCCGACAATGAGCAGTTCTTC. This codes for CASSPPRRYSADNEQFF.

The chain uses TRBV7-9 and TRBJ2-7; D call uncertain. CDR1 and CDR2 from the germline V gene are SEHNR and FQNEAQ (reference sequence). The CDR3 is made up of 12 amino acids. Trimming removed 5 bases from V and 3 bases from J, with 8 bases in between. CDR3 sequence (DNA): TGTGCCAGCAGCGCCGACCTCTACGAGCAGTACTTC. Protein: CASSADLYEQYF.

The chain carries TRBV28 and TRBJ1-6; TRBD1 aligns across 7 bases. The length of the CDR3 is 17 residues. V was clipped by 3 bases and J by 7 bases; unmatched bases: 12. Per germline, CDR1 MDHEN and CDR2 SYDVKM. CDR3 loop: CASSLVQGGGGNSPLHF. In nucleotides, the CDR3 is TGTGCCAGCAGTTTGGTCCAGGGGGGGGGTGGCAATTCACCCCTCCACTTT.

The chain recombines TRBV29-1 with TRBJ2-1, with 7 positions matching TRBD1. Trimming removed 5 bases from V and 4 bases from J; junction bases left unmatched: 11. From germline, CDR1 is SQVTM and CDR2 ANQGSEA. CDR3 length equals 15 residues. The DNA for the CDR3 is TGCAGCGTTTGGACAGGTCCCGCGCGGTACAATGAGCAGTTCTTC. Its translation: CSVWTGPARYNEQFF.

The gene calls are TRBV19 and TRBJ2-1; no clear D. This CDR3 spans 13 amino acids. Germline V lookup: CDR1 LNHDA, CDR2 SQIVND (reference sequence). V lost 7 bases, J lost 3 bases, and 10 bases lay in between. The DNA of the CDR3 is TGTGCCAGTAAGCCGACCGACTACAATGAGCAGTTCTTC. This encodes CASKPTDYNEQFF.

The rearrangement joins TRBV28 to TRBJ2-3; 8 bases fit TRBD2. V dropped 4 bases and J dropped 1; count of bases not matched to a gene: 7. The germline gives CDR1 MDHEN, CDR2 SYDVKM. This CDR3 is built from 16 residues. This CDR3 reads CASSSPGSGGTDTQYF. The CDR3 DNA is TGTGCCAGCAGTTCTCCCGGTAGCGGGGGCACAGATACGCAGTATTTT. The variable domain in full, completed from reference TRBV28 and TRBJ2-3, reads DVKVTQSSRYLVKRTGEKVFLECVQDMDHENMFWYRQDPGLGLRLIYFSYDVKMKEKGDIPEGYSVSREKKERFSLILESASTNQTSMYLCASSSPGSGGTDTQYFGPGTRLTVL.

The rearrangement joins TRBV28 to TRBJ1-2, with TRBD1 as a possible D gene (6 bases). V gave up 3 bases and J gave up 5 bases, with 10 bases separating them. Germline loops: CDR1 MDHEN, CDR2 SYDVKM. The CDR3 extends over 13 amino acids. Written as DNA, the CDR3 is TGTGCCAGCAGTTTGGGGCAGGGGTATGGCTACACCTTC. Its protein is CASSLGQGYGYTF.

The V gene is TRBV9, the J gene TRBJ1-1, with D hard to call. CDR1 is SGDLS, CDR2 YYNGEE, per germline. The ends were cut back, 1 base at V and 4 bases at J, with 11 bases in the middle. This CDR3 is built from 14 residues. The CDR3 is CASSVKGQTTEAFF. CDR3 bases: TGTGCCAGCAGCGTAAAGGGCCAGACCACTGAAGCTTTCTTT.

This clone was recorded only once. This same CDR3 is encoded by further DNA sequences in the sample. The CDR3 reads CASSVEAGGYNEQFF. The CDR3 DNA reads TGTGCCAGCAGCGTGGAAGCGGGAGGGTACAATGAGCAGTTCTTC. The genes are TRBV9 and TRBJ2-1, with TRBD2 matching 10 bases. The germline gives CDR1 SGDLS, CDR2 YYNGEE. This CDR3 contains 15 residues. Germline trimming cut 2 bases from V and 4 bases from J; bases unmatched to any gene: 3.

In regard to this clone: Relative to the germline gene, one junction end is altered; a read error may explain this. The rearrangement uses TRBV28 and TRBJ2-2; 8 nucleotides line up with TRBD2. The germline CDR1 and CDR2 sequences are MDHEN and SYDVKM. The CDR3 is 14 amino acids. The CDR3 DNA is TGTGCCAGCAGTTTCGGGAGGGAACACCGGGGAGCTGTTTTT. It specifies CASSFGREHRGAVF.

This chain joins TRBV5-4 and TRBJ2-2; D tentatively fits TRBD1 or TRBD2 (6 bases each). The CDR3 loop spans 16 amino acids. V dropped 4 bases and J dropped 1 base, with 14 bases sitting between them. The germline V gene encodes CDR1 SGHNT and CDR2 YYREEE (reference sequence). CDR3 sequence reads: CASSPGGPWNTGELFF. The CDR3 DNA reads TGTGCCAGCAGCCCTGGGGGGCCTTGGAACACCGGGGAGCTGTTTTTT.

By proportion, this clone is medium-sized. The chain combines TRBV12-5 with TRBJ1-1; D call uncertain. The V end was cut by 7 bases, the J end by 0 bases, with 12 bases between. From germline, CDR1 is LGHNT and CDR2 FRNRAP. The CDR3 runs 14 residues. Written as DNA, the CDR3 is TGTGCTAGTGCCCTCCCCGACATGAACACTGAAGCTTTCTTT. It specifies CASALPDMNTEAFF.

This clone was recorded once. This chain joins TRBV10-1 and TRBJ2-5, with 7 bases that match TRBD1. The last part of the DNA fits TRBJ2-7 better; the J call may be wrong. CDR1 WNHNN and CDR2 SYGVQD come from the germline V gene (reference sequence). CDR3 size: 14 residues. The CDR3 sequence is CASSPTGSTLEQYF. The CDR3 DNA is TGCGCCAGCAGCCCGACAGGGTCTACGCTCGAGCAGTACTTC.

This clone was counted only a few times. The rearrangement links TRBV27 to TRBJ2-7; D not resolved. This CDR3 comprises 15 residues. CDR1 and CDR2 (germline): MNHEY, SMNVEV (reference sequence). V was pared by 6 bases and J by 3 bases, with 18 bases between. The CDR3 DNA follows: TGTGCCAGCAGACAAAAGTACTGGGGATTCTACGAGCAGTACTTC. Its translation: CASRQKYWGFYEQYF.

The chain has TRBV28 and TRBJ1-2, with TRBD1 identical over 9 bases. The CDR3 consists of 16 residues. Trimming removed 5 bases from V and 1 base from J; junction bases left unmatched: 8. Germline CDR1 and CDR2: MDHEN and SYDVKM. CDR3 DNA: TGTGCCAGCAGTCGGGACAGGGTTCGAGTTAACTATGGCTACACCTTC. Protein sequence: CASSRDRVRVNYGYTF.

The chain recombines TRBV7-2 with TRBJ1-2; perhaps TRBD1 as D (6 bases). CDR1 SGHTA and CDR2 FQGNSA come from the germline V gene. The CDR3 extends over 19 amino acids. With 5 bases removed from V and 4 bases from J, the gap between germline ends came to 29 bases. CDR3 in DNA: TGTGCCAGCAGCGGTCGCACCGGCGCCGACAGGCTCGGGTCCTATGGCTACACCTTC. It specifies CASSGRTGADRLGSYGYTF.